This T cell receptor beta chain was sequenced in a study of regulatory T cells in long-lasting Graves disease. The length of the CDR3 is 16 residues. Germline lookup yields CDR1 MNHEY and CDR2 SMNVEV (reference sequence). The V gene lost 6 bases and the J gene lost 1 base, with 13 bases spanning the gap. Both iRepertoire HTBI primers and Arm-PCR of CDR3 regions were used to build the TCR beta libraries. From the multiplex PCR reads, TCRdb called clonotypes with MiXCR, one entry per CDR3 protein. The sample has about 470,000 distinct CDR3 sequences, 15% to 20% seen once. This clonotype was detected a few times. Stated time point: newly diagnosed GD, antithyroid drugs for less than 3 months. RNA extracted from PBMCs served as the sequencing template. From an endocrinology department in Xi'an, China, came the patients. The sample was also reused in another study, on T cells in Graves' hyperthyroidism and ophthalmopathy.

The specimen comprised peripheral blood mononuclear cells (PBMCs), sampled at new diagnosis, from a patient treated with antithyroid drugs. This chain links TRBV27 with TRBJ2-6; D gene uncertain. This TCR came from a man aged 40-49 years with Graves disease. The CDR3 is CASRPSPKSGANVLTF. DNA for the CDR3: TGTGCCAGCAGGCCGAGCCCAAAATCTGGGGCCAACGTCCTGACTTTC.